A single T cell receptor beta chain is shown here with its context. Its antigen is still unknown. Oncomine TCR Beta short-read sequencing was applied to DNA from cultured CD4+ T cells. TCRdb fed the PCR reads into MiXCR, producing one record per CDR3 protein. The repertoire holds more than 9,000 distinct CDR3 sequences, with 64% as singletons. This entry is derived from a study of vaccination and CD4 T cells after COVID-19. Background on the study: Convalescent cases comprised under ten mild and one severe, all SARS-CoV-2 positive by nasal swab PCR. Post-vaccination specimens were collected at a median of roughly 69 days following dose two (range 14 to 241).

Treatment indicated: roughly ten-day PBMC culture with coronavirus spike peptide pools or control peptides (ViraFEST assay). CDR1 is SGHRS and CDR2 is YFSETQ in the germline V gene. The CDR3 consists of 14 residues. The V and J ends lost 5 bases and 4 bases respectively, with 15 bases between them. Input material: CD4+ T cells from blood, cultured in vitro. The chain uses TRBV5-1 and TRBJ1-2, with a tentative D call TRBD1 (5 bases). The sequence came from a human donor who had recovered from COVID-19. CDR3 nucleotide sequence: TGCGCCAGCAGAGAGCCCGGGGCGGCCTATGGCTACACCTTC. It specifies CASREPGAAYGYTF.